This entry concerns a single TCR beta chain. The source of the sample is a study of T cell responses to AZD1222 COVID-19 vaccine. Data came from immunoSEQ multiplex PCR; TCRdb stores just in-frame clones and leaves some out. The sample records roughly 55,000 clones, roughly 87% being singletons. Germline V gives CDR1 SGHRS, CDR2 YFSETQ. CDR3 length: 14 amino acids. V lost 7 bases, J lost 5 bases, and 18 bases lay in between. This TCR came from an adult in good health. The chain carries TRBV5-1 and TRBJ2-5; TRBD1 or TRBD2 may be the D gene (5 bases each). The sequenced sample was peripheral blood, obtained on day 0 of AZD1222 vaccination. This CDR3 is CASSFFHGAETQYF. The CDR3 coding sequence is TGCGCCAGCTCCTTTTTCCACGGGGCGGAGACCCAGTACTTC.